The rows below give T cell receptor beta chains drawn from one sample of a study of cytomegalovirus exposure and HLA in healthy donors. TCRdb keeps only in-frame clones here, not all; method: immunoSEQ multiplex PCR. This sample has some 120,000 clones, with roughly 71% found just once. Material: PBMCs. The receptors here all came from a woman in her fifties or sixties in good health and CMV-seropositive. CDR3s include the opening cysteine and the closing phenylalanine or tryptophan. D genes are given only for firm matches. Clone size is shown for a subset of rows, as once, few, many or a class of expanded clone.

j_call | d_call | v_call | clone_size | cdr3_aa | cdr3_nt
TRBJ2-4 | TRBD1 | TRBV6-5 | . | CASSAPGQGLDIQYF | TGTGCCAGCAGTGCACCGGGACAGGGGTTGGACATTCAGTACTTC
TRBJ2-3 | . | TRBV4-1 | . | CASSQDRQRLTDTQYF | TGCGCCAGCAGCCAAGATCGGCAGCGGCTCACAGATACGCAGTATTTT
TRBJ1-1 | TRBD1 | TRBV2 | . | CASTYGGDRAFF | TGTGCCAGCACCTATGGAGGGGACAGGGCTTTCTTT
TRBJ2-1 | . | TRBV2 | . | CASSVESGDEQFF | TGTGCCAGCAGTGTTGAAAGCGGCGATGAGCAGTTCTTC
TRBJ2-5 | . | TRBV5-6 | once | CASSSPGRETQYF | TGTGCCAGCAGCTCGCCTGGGAGAGAGACCCAGTACTTC
TRBJ2-3 | . | TRBV6-5 | . | CASRSGYSDTQYF | TGTGCCAGCAGAAGCGGGTACTCAGATACGCAGTATTTT
TRBJ1-1 | . | TRBV29-1 | . | CSVDRGFGEGTEAFF | TGCAGCGTTGATCGGGGGTTTGGCGAGGGCACTGAAGCTTTCTTT
TRBJ2-5 | . | TRBV27 | . | CASRGGNQETQYF | TGTGCCAGCAGGGGGGGAAACCAAGAGACCCAGTACTTC
TRBJ1-1 | TRBD1 | TRBV7-6 | once | CASSSGQGGDTEAFF | TGTGCCAGCAGTTCCGGACAGGGTGGCGACACTGAAGCTTTCTTT
TRBJ1-3 | TRBD1 | TRBV11-2 | . | CASSLPAGGIGNTIYF | TGTGCCAGCAGCCTTCCGGCAGGGGGCATTGGAAACACCATATATTTT
TRBJ2-7 | . | TRBV10-3 | . | CAISDPSSYEQYF | TGTGCCATCAGTGACCCGTCCTCCTACGAGCAGTACTTC
TRBJ2-5 | . | TRBV29-1 | . | CGAINQETQYF | TGCGGGGCTATAAACCAAGAGACCCAGTACTTC
TRBJ1-1 | . | TRBV7-9 | . | CASSQQMNTEAFF | TGTGCCAGCAGCCAACAGATGAACACTGAAGCTTTCTTT
TRBJ1-2 | . | TRBV4-1 | . | CASSQEMIGMRYGYTF | TGCGCCAGCAGCCAAGAGATGATCGGGATGAGGTATGGCTACACCTTC
TRBJ1-1 | . | TRBV29-1 | . | CSVQGGGVNTEAFF | TGCAGCGTTCAAGGAGGAGGGGTGAACACTGAAGCTTTCTTT